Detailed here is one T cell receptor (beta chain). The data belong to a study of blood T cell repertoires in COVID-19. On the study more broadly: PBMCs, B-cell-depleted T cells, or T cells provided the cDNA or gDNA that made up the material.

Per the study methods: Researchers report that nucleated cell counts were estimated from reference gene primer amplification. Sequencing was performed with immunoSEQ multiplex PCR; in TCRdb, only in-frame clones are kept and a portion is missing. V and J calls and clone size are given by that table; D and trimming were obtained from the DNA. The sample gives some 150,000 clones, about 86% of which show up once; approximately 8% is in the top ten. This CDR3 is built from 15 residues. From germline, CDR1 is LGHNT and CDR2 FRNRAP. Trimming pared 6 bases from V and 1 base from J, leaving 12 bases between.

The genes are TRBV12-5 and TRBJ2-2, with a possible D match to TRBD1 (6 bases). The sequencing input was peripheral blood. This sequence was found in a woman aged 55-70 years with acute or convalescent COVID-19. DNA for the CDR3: TGTGCTAGTGGGGGCCACAGGGTGAACACCGGGGAGCTGTTTTTT. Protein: CASGGHRVNTGELFF.